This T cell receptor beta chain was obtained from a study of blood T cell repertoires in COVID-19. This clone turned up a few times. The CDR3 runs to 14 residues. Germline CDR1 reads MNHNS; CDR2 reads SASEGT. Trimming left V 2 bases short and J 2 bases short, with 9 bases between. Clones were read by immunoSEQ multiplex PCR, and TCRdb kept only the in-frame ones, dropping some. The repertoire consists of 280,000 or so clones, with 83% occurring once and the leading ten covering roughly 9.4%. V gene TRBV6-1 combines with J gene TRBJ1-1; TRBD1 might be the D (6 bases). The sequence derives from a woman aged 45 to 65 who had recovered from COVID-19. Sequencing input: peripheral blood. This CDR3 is CASSETGLNTEAFF. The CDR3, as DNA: TGTGCCAGCAGTGAAACAGGGTTAAACACTGAAGCTTTCTTT.